This paragraph reports one T cell receptor beta chain. Its antigen is not identified. The data derive from a study of STAT5B mutations in CD4+ large granular lymphocyte leukemia. Study at large: Healthy donors showed HLA-associated enrichment of the CDR3 'QG' motif.

Some clones are missing from TCRdb's copy, which holds only in-frame ones; the method was immunoSEQ multiplex PCR. The repertoire consists of approximately 36,000 clones, with around 72% occurring once and the leading ten covering 0.55%. Trimming removed 4 bases from V and 0 bases from J, with 9 bases in between. The CDR3 extends over 14 amino acids. Germline CDR1 is SGHNT and CDR2 is YYREEE (reference sequence). General observations from the study: Patient CD4-sorted repertoires stayed more clonal than healthy ones after leukemic-clone removal. 8/27 top patient clones versus 2/35 control clones were TRBV06-family. Main leukemic clonotypes were patient-specific, but more than 20% appeared at low frequency elsewhere.

V and J are TRBV5-4 and TRBJ2-3; D gene ambiguous. Sequences were obtained from CD4+ T cells from blood buffy coats. This sequence originates from a human donor in good health. As DNA, the CDR3 is TGTGCCAGCAGCCAATCGGTGAGCACAGATACGCAGTATTTT. This sequence encodes CASSQSVSTDTQYF.